This T cell receptor (beta chain) is drawn from a study of blood T cell repertoires in COVID-19. Study-wide context: Spain, Italy and the United States supplied samples that represented acute and convalescent COVID-19. T cells, B-cell-depleted T cells, or PBMCs supplied cDNA or gDNA.

Categorization into cohorts depended on clinical history that participants reported. Study processing details: The authors estimated nucleated cell counts from reference gene primer amplification. Assay: immunoSEQ multiplex PCR; the TCRdb copy retains only in-frame clones and omits some. V, J and clone size were drawn from that table, and D and trimming were deduced from the DNA. The sample holds more than 200,000 clones, under 90% seen once. The CDR3 sequence is 15 residues long. Germline loops: CDR1 KGHDR, CDR2 SFDVKD. V gave up 6 bases and J gave up 8 bases; unmatched junction bases: 12. The TCR originated in a woman aged 25 to 39 with acute COVID-19. The sample consisted of PBMCs or T cells enriched from blood (not recorded which). The chain carries TRBV24-1 and TRBJ2-1; 7 bases map to TRBD2. In DNA form, the CDR3 reads TGTGCCACCAGTAACAACGGAGCGGGGTGGGATGAGCAGTTCTTC. Its translation: CATSNNGAGWDEQFF.